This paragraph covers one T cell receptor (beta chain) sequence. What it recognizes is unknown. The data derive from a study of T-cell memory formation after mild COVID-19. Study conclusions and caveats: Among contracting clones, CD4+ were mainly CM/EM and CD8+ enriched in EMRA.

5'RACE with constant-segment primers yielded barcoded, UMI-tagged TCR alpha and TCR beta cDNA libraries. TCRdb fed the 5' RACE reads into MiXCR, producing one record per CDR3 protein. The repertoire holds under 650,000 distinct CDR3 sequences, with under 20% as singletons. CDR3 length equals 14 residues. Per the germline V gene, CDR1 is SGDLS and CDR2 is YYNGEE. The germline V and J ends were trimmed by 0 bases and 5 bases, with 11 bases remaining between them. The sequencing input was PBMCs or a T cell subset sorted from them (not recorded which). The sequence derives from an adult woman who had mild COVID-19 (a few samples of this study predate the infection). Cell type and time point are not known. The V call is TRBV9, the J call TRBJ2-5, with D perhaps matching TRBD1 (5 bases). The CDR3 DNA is TGTGCCAGCAGCGTAGAAGGGGTCCGGGAGACCCAGTACTTC. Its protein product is CASSVEGVRETQYF.